These T cell receptor beta chains were read from a single sample in a study of T-cell memory formation after mild COVID-19. TCRdb itself ran the 5' RACE reads through MiXCR, one entry per CDR3 protein. The data show 450,000 or so distinct CDR3 sequences, about 23% seen once. The sequenced material came from PBMCs or a T cell subset sorted from them (not recorded which). The source is an adult woman who had mild COVID-19 (a few samples of this study predate the infection). Cell type and time point are not known. The CDR3 runs from the conserved cysteine through the conserved F or W. D genes are given only for firm matches. Clone sizes are given selectively: once, few, many, or a class where the clone is expanded.

TRBJ1-1	.	.	TRBV19	TGTGCCAGTAGTATCTATACTGGGGGCACTGAAGCTTTCTTT	CASSIYTGGTEAFF
TRBJ1-3	TRBD1	few	TRBV18	TGTGCCAGCTCACCCGGACAGGTCTTCTCTGGAAACACCATATATTTT	CASSPGQVFSGNTIYF
TRBJ2-7	TRBD2	few	TRBV7-9	TGTGCCAGCAGCTCCCAAGGCCCTAGTAAGCGGGAGGGCCTCTACGAGCAGTACTTC	CASSSQGPSKREGLYEQYF
TRBJ1-3	.	.	TRBV24-1	TGTGCCACCAGTGATTTGCAGGACACCTCTGGAAACACCATATATTTT	CATSDLQDTSGNTIYF
TRBJ1-1	.	.	TRBV12-3/TRBV12-4	TGTGCCAGCAGTTTACTCCAGGCCACTGAAGCTTTCTTT	CASSLLQATEAFF
TRBJ2-7	TRBD1	many	TRBV20-1	TGCGGCCTAAAAATGCCGGGACAGGGCGCCTACGAGCAGTACTTC	CGLKMPGQGAYEQYF
TRBJ2-1	TRBD1	many	TRBV4-3	TGCGCCAGCAGCCAACTATTAGGGGGCGCGGGCAATGAGCAGTTCTTC	CASSQLLGGAGNEQFF
TRBJ2-1	TRBD2	.	TRBV14	TGTGCCAGCAGCCAACTCCACGGGGGGGGACGGTCCTACAATGAGCAGTTCTTC	CASSQLHGGGRSYNEQFF
TRBJ1-5	TRBD1	many	TRBV5-6	TGTGCCAGCAGCCTGGGCTCCGGACAGGGTAGACAGCCCCAGCATTTT	CASSLGSGQGRQPQHF
TRBJ1-2	.	.	TRBV20-1	TGCAGTGCAAACGTTAGGTCGGGTGCTAGAGGCTACACCTTC	CSANVRSGARGYTF
TRBJ2-6	TRBD1	few	TRBV2	TGTGCCAGCAGTGAGTCTTTTTGGCAGGGGGCTAGCTCTGGGGCCAACGTCCTGACTTTC	CASSESFWQGASSGANVLTF
TRBJ2-7	TRBD2	few	TRBV7-9	TGTGCCAGCGGGGCGGGAGTCCCCCACGAGCAGTACTTC	CASGAGVPHEQYF
TRBJ2-2	TRBD2	few	TRBV5-1	TGCGCCAGCAGCTTTATGCCTAGCGGGAACACCGGGGAGCTGTTTTTT	CASSFMPSGNTGELFF
TRBJ2-3	TRBD2	few	TRBV12-3/TRBV12-4	TGTGCCAGCAGTTTTTTTAGCGGGGGGTTGGGGGATACGCAGTATTTT	CASSFFSGGLGDTQYF
TRBJ2-1	.	.	TRBV10-3	TGTGCCATCAGTAGCGCGGGACAGTTTGCCTACAATGAGCAGTTCTTC	CAISSAGQFAYNEQFF
TRBJ2-7	.	.	TRBV12-3/TRBV12-4	TGTGCCAGCAGTTCACTGGTTGGGGACGAGCAGTACTTC	CASSSLVGDEQYF
TRBJ2-5	.	.	TRBV5-1	TGCGCCAGCAGCTTGGTTGGGGGGCCTCAAGAGACCCAGTACTTC	CASSLVGGPQETQYF
TRBJ1-5	.	many	TRBV18	TGTGCCAGCTCACCAGCGGAGAGGATCGACAATCAGCCCCAGCATTTT	CASSPAERIDNQPQHF
TRBJ2-7	.	few	TRBV19	TGTGCCAGTAGTATGGACGGACGGCAAACCTACGAGCAGTACTTC	CASSMDGRQTYEQYF
TRBJ1-2	TRBD1	.	TRBV30	TGTGCCTGGAGTCCGACAGGGGGTAATGGCTACACCTTC	CAWSPTGGNGYTF
TRBJ1-1	TRBD1	few	TRBV5-1	TGCGCCAGCAGTTTGGACAGGGTCGCTGAAGCTTTCTTT	CASSLDRVAEAFF
TRBJ2-7	TRBD2	.	TRBV10-3	TGTGCCATCAGTGAGACCACTACTCTGTCTAGCGGGAGGGCCGGGTTCCACGAGCAGTACTTC	CAISETTTLSSGRAGFHEQYF
TRBJ1-1	TRBD1	few	TRBV27	TGTGCCAGCAGTCTCCGACAGGGCCTCGAAGCTTTCTTT	CASSLRQGLEAFF
TRBJ2-3	TRBD2	few	TRBV12-3/TRBV12-4	TGTGCCAGCAGTCTCCGTAGCGGGGGAACAGATACGCAGTATTTT	CASSLRSGGTDTQYF
TRBJ2-7	.	.	TRBV20-1	TGCAGTGCTAGTGAGGGCCCGATCTACGAGCAGTACTTC	CSASEGPIYEQYF
TRBJ2-2	TRBD1	few	TRBV5-1	TGCGCCAGCAGCCCTCGACAGGGACGGGGTACCGGGGAGCTGTTTTTT	CASSPRQGRGTGELFF
TRBJ1-4	TRBD1	few	TRBV15	TGTGCCACCAGCAGCCTCGGGACAGGGAGTGAAAAACTGTTTTTT	CATSSLGTGSEKLFF
TRBJ2-1	.	few	TRBV28	TGTGCCAGCAGTTTTGGGCTACACTACAATGAGCAGTTCTTC	CASSFGLHYNEQFF
TRBJ1-2	.	.	TRBV7-2	TGTGCCAGCAGCTTAGGGGGGAATGGCTACACCTTC	CASSLGGNGYTF
TRBJ2-7	TRBD1	few	TRBV6-2/TRBV6-3	TGTGCCAGCAGTACGCCGGGACAGGGAGGCTACGAGCAGTACTTC	CASSTPGQGGYEQYF
TRBJ2-1	.	many	TRBV12-3/TRBV12-4	TGTGCCAGCAGTCCTCGGACTGGGTCGGGCAATGAGCAGTTCTTC	CASSPRTGSGNEQFF
TRBJ2-7	.	few	TRBV29-1	TGCAGCGCCACCACAACGGACAGCTACGAGCAGTACTTC	CSATTTDSYEQYF
TRBJ2-2	TRBD2	.	TRBV25-1	TGTGCCAGCCTAGCGGGAGCTGGAACCGGGGAGCTGTTTTTT	CASLAGAGTGELFF
TRBJ2-7	TRBD1	many	TRBV4-3	TGCGCCAGCAGCCAACGGACAGGGAACGAGCAGTACTTC	CASSQRTGNEQYF
TRBJ2-3	TRBD1	few	TRBV4-1	TGCGCCAGCAGCCGCGGACAGGCGAGCACAGATACGCAGTATTTT	CASSRGQASTDTQYF
TRBJ1-1	.	.	TRBV21-1	TGTGCCAGCAGCAAAGAACAGGGTAATCGCACTGAAGCTTTCTTT	CASSKEQGNRTEAFF
TRBJ2-1	TRBD2	few	TRBV7-9	TGTGCCAGCAGCTTAGCCATAAGTGCTAGCGGGCGGAGCTCGGACAATGAGCAGTTCTTC	CASSLAISASGRSSDNEQFF
TRBJ2-2	.	.	TRBV6-2/TRBV6-3	TGTGCCAGCAGTTACGAGGCAGTAGACACCGGGGAGCTGTTTTTT	CASSYEAVDTGELFF
TRBJ2-1	.	few	TRBV12-3/TRBV12-4	TGTGCCAGCAGCCCTAACGGCGGGTCCTACAATGAGCAGTTCTTC	CASSPNGGSYNEQFF
TRBJ2-7	.	few	TRBV9	TGTGCCAGCAGCCCTACTAGGGACCCCTCCTACGAGCAGTACTTC	CASSPTRDPSYEQYF
TRBJ2-7	TRBD1	few	TRBV7-8	TGTGCCAGCAGTTCCCTACAGGGGTCCTCCTACGAGCAGTACTTC	CASSSLQGSSYEQYF
TRBJ2-2	.	.	TRBV5-1	TGCGCCAGCAGCTTGGTGGGACTCACGAACACCGGGGAGCTGTTTTTT	CASSLVGLTNTGELFF
TRBJ1-1	.	.	TRBV20-1	TGCAGTGCCCGAGGAGGGGCTTTCACTGAAGCTTTCTTT	CSARGGAFTEAFF
TRBJ2-1	TRBD2	few	TRBV12-3/TRBV12-4	TGTGCCAGCAGGGGGACTAGCGGCTACAATGAGCAGTTCTTC	CASRGTSGYNEQFF
TRBJ2-2	.	.	TRBV24-1	TGTGCCACCAGTCATCAAGGGACAACCAAGGGCACCGGGGAGCTGTTTTTT	CATSHQGTTKGTGELFF
TRBJ2-3	.	few	TRBV11-2	TGTGCCAGCAGCTCGGGGGACACGCTGTTCACCGGTACGCAGTATTTT	CASSSGDTLFTGTQYF
TRBJ2-4	.	.	TRBV21-1	TGTGCCAGCAGCAAAGACCGGGAATCGGCCAAAAACATTCAGTACTTC	CASSKDRESAKNIQYF
TRBJ2-1	TRBD2	few	TRBV5-1	TGCGCCAGCAGCCTTGGACTAGCGGGGTCGTACACCTACAATGAGCAGTTCTTC	CASSLGLAGSYTYNEQFF
TRBJ2-1	TRBD1	.	TRBV6-1	TGTGCCAGCATTAAAGGACAGGCCTACAATGAGCAGTTCTTC	CASIKGQAYNEQFF
TRBJ2-3	.	.	TRBV6-2/TRBV6-3	TGTGCCAGCAGCCGTAGGACTGGAAGCACAGATACGCAGTATTTT	CASSRRTGSTDTQYF
TRBJ2-3	TRBD2	.	TRBV3-1	TGTGCCAGCAGCCCCCGGGAGGCAGATACGCAGTATTTT	CASSPREADTQYF
TRBJ2-7	TRBD1	few	TRBV3-1	TGTGCCAGCAGCCCGACCCGGGACAGGGTCTACGAGCAGTACTTC	CASSPTRDRVYEQYF
TRBJ1-4	TRBD1	.	TRBV25-1	TGTGCCAGCACTCAAGGACAGGGTTTAAAACTGTTTTTT	CASTQGQGLKLFF
TRBJ2-7	.	.	TRBV4-1	TGCGCCAGCAGCCGGATCGGGATCAATCTCAACGGCCACTACGAGCAGTACTTC	CASSRIGINLNGHYEQYF
TRBJ2-7	TRBD1	few	TRBV6-5	TGTGCCAGCAGTTACTCGATTTGGGCCGGACAGGCGCTAAAGGGGTACGAGCAGTACTTC	CASSYSIWAGQALKGYEQYF
TRBJ2-3	.	few	TRBV5-6	TGTGCCAGCAGCTACGGGCGAGATACGCAGTATTTT	CASSYGRDTQYF
TRBJ1-1	.	few	TRBV12-3/TRBV12-4	TGTGCCAGCAGTACCGGGGAGGCCACTGAAGCTTTCTTT	CASSTGEATEAFF
TRBJ2-7	.	many	TRBV3-1	TGTGCCAGCAGCCAAGATGTTGAGAGGGGACGCTACGAGCAGTACTTC	CASSQDVERGRYEQYF
TRBJ2-7	.	.	TRBV20-1	TGCAGTGCTGCCCGGACTGGGACCTACGAGCAGTACTTC	CSAARTGTYEQYF
TRBJ1-4	.	few	TRBV12-3/TRBV12-4	TGTGCCAGCAGTTTAGAGGGGCAAACTAATGAAAAACTGTTTTTT	CASSLEGQTNEKLFF